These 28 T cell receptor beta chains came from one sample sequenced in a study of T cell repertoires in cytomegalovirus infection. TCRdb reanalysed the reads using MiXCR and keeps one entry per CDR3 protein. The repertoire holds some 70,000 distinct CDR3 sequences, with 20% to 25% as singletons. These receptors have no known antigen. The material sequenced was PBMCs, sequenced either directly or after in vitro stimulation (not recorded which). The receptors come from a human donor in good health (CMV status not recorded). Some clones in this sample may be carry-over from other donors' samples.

The CDR3 DNA reads TGTGCCAGCAGCCGCCGGGACAGGACCTCCTACGAGCAGTACGTC. Protein: CASSRRDRTSYEQYV. This chain links TRBV6-2 or TRBV6-3 with TRBJ2-7; 8 positions agree with TRBD1. Germline V gene lookup returns CDR1 MNHEY and CDR2 SVGEGT. The CDR3 runs to 15 residues. Unmatched junction bases numbered 7, after V lost 6 bases and J lost 0 bases.

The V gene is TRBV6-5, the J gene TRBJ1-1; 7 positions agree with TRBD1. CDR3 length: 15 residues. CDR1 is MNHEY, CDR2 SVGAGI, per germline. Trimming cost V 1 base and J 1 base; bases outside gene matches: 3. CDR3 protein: CASSYYYRGNTEAFF. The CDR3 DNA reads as TGTGCCAGCAGTTACTATTACAGGGGGAACACTGAAGCTTTCTTT.

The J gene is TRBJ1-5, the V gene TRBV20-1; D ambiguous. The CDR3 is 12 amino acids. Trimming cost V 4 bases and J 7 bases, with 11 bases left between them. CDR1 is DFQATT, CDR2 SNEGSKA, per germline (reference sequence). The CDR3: CSATDRGQPQHF. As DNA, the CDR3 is TGCAGTGCTACCGACCGCGGCCAGCCCCAGCATTTT.

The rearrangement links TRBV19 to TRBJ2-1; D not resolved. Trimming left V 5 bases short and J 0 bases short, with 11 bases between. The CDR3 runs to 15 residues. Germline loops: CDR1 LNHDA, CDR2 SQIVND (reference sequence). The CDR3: CASSFPFSSYNEQFF. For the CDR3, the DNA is TGTGCCAGTAGTTTCCCCTTCAGCTCCTACAATGAGCAGTTCTTC.

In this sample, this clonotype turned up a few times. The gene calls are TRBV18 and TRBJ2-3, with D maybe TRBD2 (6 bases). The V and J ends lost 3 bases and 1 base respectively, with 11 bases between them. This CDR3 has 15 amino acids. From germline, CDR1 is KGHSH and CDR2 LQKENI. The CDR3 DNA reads TGTGCCAGCTCACCTCCGGGACTTGGCACAGATACGCAGTATTTT. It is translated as CASSPPGLGTDTQYF.

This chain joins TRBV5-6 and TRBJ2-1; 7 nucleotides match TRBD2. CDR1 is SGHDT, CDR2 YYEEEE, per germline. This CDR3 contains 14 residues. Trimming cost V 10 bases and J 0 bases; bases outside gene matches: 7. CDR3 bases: TGTGCCTTTTCCCCTAGCGGCTCCTACAATGAGCAGTTCTTC. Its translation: CAFSPSGSYNEQFF.

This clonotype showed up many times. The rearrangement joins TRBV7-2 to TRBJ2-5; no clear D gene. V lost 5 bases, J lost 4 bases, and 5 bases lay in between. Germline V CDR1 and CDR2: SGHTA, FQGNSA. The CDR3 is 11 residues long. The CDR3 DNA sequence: TGTGCCAGCAGCGCGGCAGAGACCCAGTACTTC. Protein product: CASSAAETQYF. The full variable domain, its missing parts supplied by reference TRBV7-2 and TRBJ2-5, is GAGVSQSPSNKVTEKGKDVELRCDPISGHTALYWYRQSLGQGLEFLIYFQGNSAPDKSGLPSDRFSAERTGGSVSTLTIQRTQQEDSAVYLCASSAAETQYFGPGTRLLVL.

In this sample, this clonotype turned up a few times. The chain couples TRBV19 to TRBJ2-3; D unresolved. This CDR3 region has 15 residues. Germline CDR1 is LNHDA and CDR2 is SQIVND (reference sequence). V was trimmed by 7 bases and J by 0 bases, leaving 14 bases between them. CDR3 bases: TGTGCCAGTACCCCGACTCATTCTAGCACAGATACGCAGTATTTT. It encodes CASTPTHSSTDTQYF.

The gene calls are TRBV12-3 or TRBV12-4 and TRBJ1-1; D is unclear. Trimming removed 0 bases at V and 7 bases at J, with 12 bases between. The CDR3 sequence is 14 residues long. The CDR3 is CASSLAARRGEAFF. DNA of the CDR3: TGTGCCAGCAGTTTAGCGGCAAGGAGAGGTGAAGCTTTCTTT.

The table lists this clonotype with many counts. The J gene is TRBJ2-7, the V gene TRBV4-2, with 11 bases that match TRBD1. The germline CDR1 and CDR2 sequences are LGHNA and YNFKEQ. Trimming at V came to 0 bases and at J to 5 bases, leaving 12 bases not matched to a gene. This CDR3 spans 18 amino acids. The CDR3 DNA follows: TGTGCCAGCAGCCAAGACGCGCTTCGGACAGGGGGCGTCGACGAGCAGTACTTC. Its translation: CASSQDALRTGGVDEQYF.

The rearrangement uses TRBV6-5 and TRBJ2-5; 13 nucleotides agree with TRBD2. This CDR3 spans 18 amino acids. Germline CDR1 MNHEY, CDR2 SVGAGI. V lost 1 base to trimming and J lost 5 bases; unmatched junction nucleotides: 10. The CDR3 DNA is TGTGCCAGCAGTTACTTACCCTTAGGACTAGCGGGAGCGGAGACCCAGTACTTC. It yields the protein CASSYLPLGLAGAETQYF.

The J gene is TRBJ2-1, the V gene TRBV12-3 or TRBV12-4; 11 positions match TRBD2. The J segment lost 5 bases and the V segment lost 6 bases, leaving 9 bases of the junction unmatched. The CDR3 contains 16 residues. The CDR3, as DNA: TGTGCCAGCAGCTCCCTAGGGACTAGCGGCAACAATGAGCAGTTCTTC. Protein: CASSSLGTSGNNEQFF.

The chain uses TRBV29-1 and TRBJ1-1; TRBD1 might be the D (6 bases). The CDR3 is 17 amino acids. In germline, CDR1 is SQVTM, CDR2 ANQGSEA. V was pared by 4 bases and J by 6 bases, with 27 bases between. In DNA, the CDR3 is TGCAGCGTTGTTTACACAACTTCCGGGACATACAATCCTGAAGCTTTCTTT. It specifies CSVVYTTSGTYNPEAFF.

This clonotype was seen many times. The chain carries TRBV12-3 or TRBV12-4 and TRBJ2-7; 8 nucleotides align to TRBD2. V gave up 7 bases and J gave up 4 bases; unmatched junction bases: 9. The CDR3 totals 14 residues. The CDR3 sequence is CASTFPGLEYEQYF. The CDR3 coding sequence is TGTGCCAGCACTTTTCCGGGACTAGAATACGAGCAGTACTTC.

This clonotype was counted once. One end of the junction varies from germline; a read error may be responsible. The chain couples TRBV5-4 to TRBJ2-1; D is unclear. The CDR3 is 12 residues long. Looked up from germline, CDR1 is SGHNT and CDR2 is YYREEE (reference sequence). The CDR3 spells CVSSFSTREQFF. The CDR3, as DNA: TGTGTCAGCAGCTTTTCCACTCGCGAGCAGTTCTTC. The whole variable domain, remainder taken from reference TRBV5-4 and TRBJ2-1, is ETGVTQSPTHLIKTRGQQVTLRCSSQSGHNTVSWYQQALGQGPQFIFQYYREEENGRGNFPPRFSGLQFPNYSSELNVNALELDDSALYLCVSSFSTREQFFGPGTRLTVL.

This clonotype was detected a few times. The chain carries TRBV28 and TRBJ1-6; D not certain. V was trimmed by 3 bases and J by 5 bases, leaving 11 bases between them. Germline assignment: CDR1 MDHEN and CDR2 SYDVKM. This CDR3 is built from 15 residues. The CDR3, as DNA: TGTGCCAGCAGTTTTATGGGAGGCAATAATTCACCCCTCCACTTT. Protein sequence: CASSFMGGNNSPLHF.

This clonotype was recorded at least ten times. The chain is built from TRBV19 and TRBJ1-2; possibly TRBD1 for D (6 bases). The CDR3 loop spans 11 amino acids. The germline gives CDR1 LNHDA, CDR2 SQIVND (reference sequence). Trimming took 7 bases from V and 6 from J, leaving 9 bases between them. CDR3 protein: CASTGVHGYTF. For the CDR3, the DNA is TGTGCCAGTACAGGGGTACATGGCTACACCTTC.

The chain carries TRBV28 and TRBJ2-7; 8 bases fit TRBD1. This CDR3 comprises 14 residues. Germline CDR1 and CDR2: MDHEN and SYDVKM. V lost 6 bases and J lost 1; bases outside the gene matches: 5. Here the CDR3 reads CASRPGQASYEQYF. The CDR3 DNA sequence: TGTGCCAGCAGGCCGGGACAGGCTTCCTACGAGCAGTACTTC.

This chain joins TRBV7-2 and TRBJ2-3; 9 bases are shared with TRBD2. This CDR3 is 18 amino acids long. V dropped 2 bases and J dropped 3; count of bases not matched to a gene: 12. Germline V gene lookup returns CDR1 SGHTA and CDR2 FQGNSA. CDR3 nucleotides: TGTGCCAGCAGCTTATTTGGCGGCGCGGGAGGGCTAACAGATACGCAGTATTTT. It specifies CASSLFGGAGGLTDTQYF. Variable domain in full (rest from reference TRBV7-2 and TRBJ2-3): GAGVSQSPSNKVTEKGKDVELRCDPISGHTALYWYRQSLGQGLEFLIYFQGNSAPDKSGLPSDRFSAERTGGSVSTLTIQRTQQEDSAVYLCASSLFGGAGGLTDTQYFGPGTRLTVL.

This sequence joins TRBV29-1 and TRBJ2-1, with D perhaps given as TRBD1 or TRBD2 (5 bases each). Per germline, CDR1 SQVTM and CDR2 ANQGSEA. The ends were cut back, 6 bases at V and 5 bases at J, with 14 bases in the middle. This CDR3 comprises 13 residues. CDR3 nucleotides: TGCAGCGTCACGGGACCGAATAACAATGAGCAGTTCTTC. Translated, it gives CSVTGPNNNEQFF.

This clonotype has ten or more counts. The CDR3 protein is CASSSGQAGSYGYTF. In DNA form, the CDR3 reads TGTGCCAGCAGCTCGGGACAGGCAGGCAGCTATGGCTACACCTTC. The gene calls are TRBV7-4 and TRBJ1-2, with 8 bases fitting TRBD1. CDR3 length: 15 residues. V shed 4 bases and J 4 bases; nucleotides not matched to a gene: 8. CDR1 and CDR2 from the germline V gene are SGHVT and SQSDAQ.

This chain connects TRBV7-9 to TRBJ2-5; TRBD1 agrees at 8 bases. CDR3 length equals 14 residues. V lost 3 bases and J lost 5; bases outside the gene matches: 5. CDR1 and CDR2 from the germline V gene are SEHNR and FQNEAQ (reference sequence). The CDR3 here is CASSFQGAGETQYF. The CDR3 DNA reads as TGTGCCAGCAGCTTCCAGGGGGCTGGGGAGACCCAGTACTTC.

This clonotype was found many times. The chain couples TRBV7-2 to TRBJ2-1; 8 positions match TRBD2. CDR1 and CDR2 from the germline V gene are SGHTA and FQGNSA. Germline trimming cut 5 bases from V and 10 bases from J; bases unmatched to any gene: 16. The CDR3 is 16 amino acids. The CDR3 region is CASSAPGTRRSSEQFF. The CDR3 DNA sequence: TGTGCCAGCAGCGCGCCCGGGACTAGGAGATCCTCCGAGCAGTTCTTC.

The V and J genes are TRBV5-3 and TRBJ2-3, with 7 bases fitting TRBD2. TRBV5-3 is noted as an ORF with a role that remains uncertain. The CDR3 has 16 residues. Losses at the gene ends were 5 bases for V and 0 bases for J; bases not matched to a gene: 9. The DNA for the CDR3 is TGTGCCAGAAGGTGCCGGGACTACCGGAGCACAGATACGCAGTATTTT. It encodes CARRCRDYRSTDTQYF.

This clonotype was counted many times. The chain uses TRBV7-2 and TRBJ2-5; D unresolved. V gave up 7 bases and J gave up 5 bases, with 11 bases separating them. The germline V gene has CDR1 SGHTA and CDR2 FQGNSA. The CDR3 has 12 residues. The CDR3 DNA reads TGTGCCAGCACCAAAAAATCGGAGACCCAGTACTTC. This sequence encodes CASTKKSETQYF.

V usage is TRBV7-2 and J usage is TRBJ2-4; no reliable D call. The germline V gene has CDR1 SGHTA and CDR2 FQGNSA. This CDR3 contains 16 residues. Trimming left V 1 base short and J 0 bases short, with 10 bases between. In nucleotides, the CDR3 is TGTGCCAGCAGCTTAGTTGGATCCCTAGCCAAAAACATTCAGTACTTC. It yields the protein CASSLVGSLAKNIQYF.

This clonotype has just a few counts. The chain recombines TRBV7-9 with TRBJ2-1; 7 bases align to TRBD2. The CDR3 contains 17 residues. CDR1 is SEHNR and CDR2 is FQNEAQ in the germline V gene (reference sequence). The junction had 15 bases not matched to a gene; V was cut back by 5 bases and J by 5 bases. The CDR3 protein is CASSRPTGTMGDNEQFF. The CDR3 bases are TGTGCCAGCAGCCGCCCTACCGGGACTATGGGAGACAATGAGCAGTTCTTC.

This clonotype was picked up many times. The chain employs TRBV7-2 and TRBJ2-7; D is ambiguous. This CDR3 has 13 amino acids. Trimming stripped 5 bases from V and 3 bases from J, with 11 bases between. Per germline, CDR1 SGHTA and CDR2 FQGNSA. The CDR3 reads CASSPGVGYEQYF. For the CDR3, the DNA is TGTGCCAGCAGCCCTGGGGTTGGCTACGAGCAGTACTTC.